A selection of T cell receptor beta chains follows, all from one sample in a study of shared clonotypes between healthy human individuals. Profiling relied on immunoSEQ multiplex PCR, and the TCRdb table lists in-frame clones only, not all of them. Among millions of clones listed, more than 90% were seen once. Specimen: naive CD4+ T cells sorted from blood. The source is a man younger than 30 in good health. Each CDR3 is given with its conserved first and last residue. D genes are given only for firm matches. Rows give clone size only sometimes, using once, few, many, or a class for an expanded clone.

v_gene: TRBV4-3; abundance: NA; j_gene: TRBJ1-2; d_gene: TRBD1; CDR3aa: CASSSGQGLYGYTF; CDR3nt: TGCGCCAGCAGTTCTGGACAGGGACTCTATGGCTACACCTTC
v_gene: TRBV18; abundance: once; j_gene: TRBJ2-7; d_gene: TRBD1; CDR3aa: CASSPGQVSYEQYF; CDR3nt: TGTGCCAGCTCACCGGGACAGGTCTCCTACGAGCAGTACTTC
v_gene: TRBV2; abundance: NA; j_gene: TRBJ2-2; d_gene: TRBD2; CDR3aa: CASSELAGGGTGELFF; CDR3nt: TGTGCCAGCAGTGAACTAGCGGGAGGTGGGACCGGGGAGCTGTTTTTT
v_gene: TRBV11-3; abundance: NA; j_gene: TRBJ2-3; d_gene: NA; CDR3aa: CASSSGAAGADTQYF; CDR3nt: TGTGCCAGCAGCTCCGGGGCGGCGGGCGCAGATACGCAGTATTTT
v_gene: TRBV6-4; abundance: NA; j_gene: TRBJ1-1; d_gene: TRBD1; CDR3aa: CASRRQGGTKAFF; CDR3nt: TGTGCCAGCAGAAGACAGGGAGGCACTAAAGCTTTCTTT
v_gene: TRBV28; abundance: few; j_gene: TRBJ1-2; d_gene: NA; CDR3aa: CASSFSDIRGYTF; CDR3nt: TGTGCCAGCAGTTTCTCCGACATAAGGGGCTACACCTTC
v_gene: TRBV28; abundance: NA; j_gene: TRBJ1-2; d_gene: NA; CDR3aa: CASSLPGDLLNYGYTF; CDR3nt: TGTGCCAGCAGTTTACCAGGGGACCTGCTTAACTATGGCTACACCTTC
v_gene: TRBV15; abundance: NA; j_gene: TRBJ2-3; d_gene: NA; CDR3aa: CATSSPLVWSSFPDTQYF; CDR3nt: TGTGCCACCAGCAGCCCCCTAGTGTGGTCCTCCTTCCCAGATACGCAGTATTTT
v_gene: TRBV5-1; abundance: once; j_gene: TRBJ1-1; d_gene: NA; CDR3aa: CASNTPPKGVTEAFF; CDR3nt: TGCGCCAGCAACACCCCACCGAAAGGGGTCACTGAAGCTTTCTTT
v_gene: TRBV18; abundance: NA; j_gene: TRBJ2-7; d_gene: NA; CDR3aa: CASSRERIALYDEQYF; CDR3nt: TGTGCCAGCTCACGAGAACGGATCGCCCTTTACGACGAGCAGTACTTC
v_gene: TRBV5-1; abundance: NA; j_gene: TRBJ1-6; d_gene: NA; CDR3aa: CASRPELGSPLHF; CDR3nt: TGCGCCAGCAGGCCCGAACTGGGATCACCCCTCCACTTT
v_gene: TRBV28; abundance: NA; j_gene: TRBJ1-4; d_gene: NA; CDR3aa: CASKQGSANEKLFF; CDR3nt: TGTGCCAGCAAACAGGGTTCCGCTAATGAAAAACTGTTTTTT
v_gene: TRBV30; abundance: NA; j_gene: TRBJ1-1; d_gene: NA; CDR3aa: CAWNRVAEAFF; CDR3nt: TGTGCCTGGAACAGGGTCGCTGAAGCTTTCTTT
v_gene: TRBV6-1; abundance: NA; j_gene: TRBJ2-5; d_gene: NA; CDR3aa: CASSVTSTETQYF; CDR3nt: TGTGCCAGCAGTGTCACTTCTACAGAGACCCAGTACTTC
v_gene: TRBV6-6; abundance: NA; j_gene: TRBJ1-4; d_gene: NA; CDR3aa: CASRPGLGNEKLFF; CDR3nt: TGTGCCAGCAGACCAGGGTTGGGGAATGAAAAACTGTTTTTT
v_gene: TRBV6-1; abundance: NA; j_gene: TRBJ2-1; d_gene: NA; CDR3aa: CASSQQSSYNEQFF; CDR3nt: TGTGCCAGCAGTCAACAGAGCTCCTACAATGAGCAGTTCTTC
v_gene: TRBV5-4; abundance: NA; j_gene: TRBJ1-4; d_gene: NA; CDR3aa: CASSSGGQIIHNEKLFF; CDR3nt: TGTGCCAGCAGCTCGGGCGGACAGATCATACATAATGAAAAACTGTTTTTT
v_gene: TRBV30; abundance: few; j_gene: TRBJ1-6; d_gene: NA; CDR3aa: CAWGGRSYNSPLHF; CDR3nt: TGTGCCTGGGGTGGACGGTCCTATAATTCACCCCTCCACTTT
v_gene: TRBV11-2; abundance: NA; j_gene: TRBJ2-1; d_gene: TRBD2; CDR3aa: CASSFTGGGARNEQFF; CDR3nt: TGTGCCAGCAGCTTCACCGGCGGGGGGGCCAGAAATGAGCAGTTCTTC
v_gene: TRBV6-5; abundance: NA; j_gene: TRBJ2-7; d_gene: NA; CDR3aa: CASSVVEQYF; CDR3nt: TGTGCCAGCAGTGTTGTCGAGCAGTACTTC
v_gene: TRBV4-1; abundance: NA; j_gene: TRBJ1-2; d_gene: NA; CDR3aa: CASSRDQANYGYTF; CDR3nt: TGCGCCAGCAGCCGGGACCAGGCAAACTATGGCTACACCTTC
v_gene: TRBV20-1; abundance: NA; j_gene: TRBJ1-1; d_gene: NA; CDR3aa: CSAAGRPEAFF; CDR3nt: TGCAGTGCTGCAGGGAGGCCTGAAGCTTTCTTT
v_gene: TRBV29-1; abundance: NA; j_gene: TRBJ2-5; d_gene: NA; CDR3aa: CSVGETQYF; CDR3nt: TGCAGCGTTGGGGAGACCCAGTACTTC
v_gene: TRBV2; abundance: NA; j_gene: TRBJ1-6; d_gene: NA; CDR3aa: CASSVGRTNSPLHF; CDR3nt: TGTGCCAGCAGTGTAGGGAGGACAAATTCACCCCTCCACTTT
v_gene: TRBV7-3; abundance: NA; j_gene: TRBJ2-1; d_gene: NA; CDR3aa: CASSSMRRGENNEQFF; CDR3nt: TGTGCCAGCAGCTCCATGAGGAGGGGGGAGAACAATGAGCAGTTCTTC
v_gene: TRBV5-1; abundance: NA; j_gene: TRBJ1-3; d_gene: NA; CDR3aa: CASSSQGGTGNTIYF; CDR3nt: TGCGCCAGCAGCTCACAGGGCGGAACTGGAAACACCATATATTTT
v_gene: TRBV19; abundance: NA; j_gene: TRBJ2-3; d_gene: TRBD2; CDR3aa: CASSISASGGGQYF; CDR3nt: TGTGCCAGTAGTATCTCCGCTAGCGGGGGGGGGCAGTATTTT
v_gene: TRBV7-9; abundance: few; j_gene: TRBJ1-1; d_gene: NA; CDR3aa: CASTLMGPSGTEAFF; CDR3nt: TGTGCCAGCACCCTAATGGGCCCTTCGGGCACTGAAGCTTTCTTT
v_gene: TRBV2; abundance: NA; j_gene: TRBJ2-7; d_gene: NA; CDR3aa: CASSDRPTYEQYF; CDR3nt: TGTGCCAGCAGTGACCGGCCTACCTACGAGCAGTACTTC
v_gene: TRBV5-1; abundance: NA; j_gene: TRBJ2-7; d_gene: TRBD2; CDR3aa: CASSLTTLAGPTEQYF; CDR3nt: TGCGCCAGCAGCTTGACAACACTAGCGGGGCCTACAGAGCAGTACTTC
v_gene: TRBV6-5; abundance: NA; j_gene: TRBJ2-7; d_gene: NA; CDR3aa: CASSYPPGSRGDEQYF; CDR3nt: TGTGCCAGCAGTTACCCTCCTGGGTCAAGGGGAGACGAGCAGTACTTC
v_gene: TRBV5-6; abundance: NA; j_gene: TRBJ2-7; d_gene: NA; CDR3aa: CASRPTGSYEQYF; CDR3nt: TGTGCCAGCAGACCAACAGGGTCCTACGAGCAGTACTTC
v_gene: TRBV21-1; abundance: NA; j_gene: TRBJ1-2; d_gene: NA; CDR3aa: CASRQGEYGYTF; CDR3nt: TGTGCCAGCCGACAGGGGGAATATGGCTACACCTTC
v_gene: TRBV18; abundance: NA; j_gene: TRBJ1-2; d_gene: NA; CDR3aa: CASSPPGTTNYGYTF; CDR3nt: TGTGCCAGCTCACCACCGGGGACGACTAACTATGGCTACACCTTC
v_gene: TRBV5-1; abundance: NA; j_gene: TRBJ2-7; d_gene: NA; CDR3aa: CASPREYF; CDR3nt: TGCGCCAGCCCGAGGGAGTACTTC